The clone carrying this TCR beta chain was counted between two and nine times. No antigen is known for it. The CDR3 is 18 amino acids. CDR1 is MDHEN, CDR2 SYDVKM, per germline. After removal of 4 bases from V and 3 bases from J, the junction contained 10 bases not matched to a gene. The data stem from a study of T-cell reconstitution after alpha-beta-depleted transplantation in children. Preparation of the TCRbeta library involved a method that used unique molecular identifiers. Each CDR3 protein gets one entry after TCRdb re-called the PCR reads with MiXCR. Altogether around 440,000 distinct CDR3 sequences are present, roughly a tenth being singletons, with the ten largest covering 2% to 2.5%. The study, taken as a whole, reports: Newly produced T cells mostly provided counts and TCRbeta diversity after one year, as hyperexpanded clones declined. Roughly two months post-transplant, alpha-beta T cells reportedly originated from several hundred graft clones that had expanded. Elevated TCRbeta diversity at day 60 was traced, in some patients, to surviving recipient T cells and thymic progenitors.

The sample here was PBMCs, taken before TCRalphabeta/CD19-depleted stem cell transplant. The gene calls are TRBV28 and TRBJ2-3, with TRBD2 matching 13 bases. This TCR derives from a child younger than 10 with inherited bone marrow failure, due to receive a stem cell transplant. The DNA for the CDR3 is TGTGCCAGCAGTTCCCTGATTGGACTAGCGGGAGATACAGATACGCAGTATTTT. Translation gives CASSSLIGLAGDTDTQYF.